The 21 T cell receptor beta chains presented below share a single source sample, sequenced in a study of blood T cell repertoires in COVID-19. Here immunoSEQ multiplex PCR was the method, and the copy in TCRdb shows in-frame clones only, minus some. The sample has fewer than 450,000 clones; roughly 87% are singletons. Source material: PBMCs or T cells enriched from blood (not recorded which). Source of these receptors: a woman between 35 and 50 years old with acute COVID-19.

The CDR3 DNA sequence: TGTGCCAGCAGCCCGCTCGGCTCGACAAACAATGAGCAGTTCTTC. It yields the protein CASSPLGSTNNEQFF. The chain joins TRBV7-9 to TRBJ2-1; D not certain. Germline V gives CDR1 SEHNR, CDR2 FQNEAQ (reference sequence). The CDR3 totals 15 residues. Trimming cost V 5 bases and J 5 bases, with 16 bases left between them.

This clone was observed once. The gene calls are TRBV28 and TRBJ1-1, with 8 positions matching TRBD1. The V gene end was trimmed by 10 bases and the J gene end by 1 base; junction bases not matched to a gene: 5. The length of the CDR3 is 13 residues. The germline V gene has CDR1 MDHEN and CDR2 SYDVKM. Here the CDR3 reads CANRDRQNTEAFF. The CDR3, as DNA: TGTGCCAACCGGGACAGGCAGAACACTGAAGCTTTCTTT.

The J gene is TRBJ1-1, the V gene TRBV2; perhaps TRBD1 as D (6 bases). The CDR3 is 12 residues long. Germline V gives CDR1 SNHLY, CDR2 FYNNEI. V gave up 4 bases and J gave up 4 bases, with 7 bases separating them. The CDR3 here is CASSVRGTEAFF. The DNA of the CDR3 is TGTGCCAGCAGTGTCAGGGGCACTGAAGCTTTCTTT. Combining the CDR3 with reference TRBV2 and TRBJ1-1 gives the whole variable domain EPEVTQTPSHQVTQMGQEVILRCVPISNHLYFYWYRQILGQKVEFLVSFYNNEISEKSEIFDDQFSVERPDGSNFTLKIRSTKLEDSAMYFCASSVRGTEAFFGQGTRLTVV.

This clone was found a few times. The V gene is TRBV6-5, the J gene TRBJ2-7, with a tentative D call TRBD2 (6 bases). V gave up 10 bases and J gave up 0 bases, with 16 bases separating them. Germline V gene lookup returns CDR1 MNHEY and CDR2 SVGAGI. This CDR3 region has 14 residues. Here the CDR3 reads CATQMEGSSYEQYF. The CDR3 DNA reads as TGTGCCACGCAAATGGAGGGTAGCTCCTACGAGCAGTACTTC.

The CDR3 sequence is CASSPRTSGVTDTQYF. CDR3 DNA sequence: TGTGCCAGCAGCCCCCGGACTAGCGGGGTAACAGATACGCAGTATTTT. V gene TRBV9 combines with J gene TRBJ2-3; TRBD2 aligns across 12 bases. V dropped 4 bases and J dropped 3; count of bases not matched to a gene: 6. CDR3 length equals 16 residues. Germline V gene lookup returns CDR1 SGDLS and CDR2 YYNGEE.

This clone was seen more than once but under ten times. The chain links TRBV2 to TRBJ2-5; possible D gene TRBD2, 5 bases. CDR1 is SNHLY and CDR2 is FYNNEI in the germline V gene. V was cut by 6 bases and J by 3 bases, with 8 bases left in between. CDR3 length equals 12 residues. CDR3 in amino acids: CASRAGEETQYF. The CDR3 coding sequence is TGTGCCAGCAGGGCCGGGGAAGAGACCCAGTACTTC. The entire variable domain, with the rest obtained from reference TRBV2 and TRBJ2-5, is as follows: EPEVTQTPSHQVTQMGQEVILRCVPISNHLYFYWYRQILGQKVEFLVSFYNNEISEKSEIFDDQFSVERPDGSNFTLKIRSTKLEDSAMYFCASRAGEETQYFGPGTRLLVL.

This chain links TRBV6-4 with TRBJ1-5; 9 bases are shared with TRBD1. The germline CDR1 and CDR2 sequences are MRHNA and SNTAGT. V lost 8 bases and J lost 5; bases outside the gene matches: 10. The CDR3 covers 15 residues. In DNA, the CDR3 is TGTGCCAGCCGGGACCACAGGGGGCGAGATCAGCCCCAGCATTTT. Protein: CASRDHRGRDQPQHF.

The chain is built from TRBV5-1 and TRBJ2-2; 10 bases map to TRBD2. J was trimmed by 4 bases and V by 4 bases; bases with no gene match: 4. Germline CDR1 SGHRS, CDR2 YFSETQ. The CDR3 consists of 15 residues. CDR3 residues: CASSGSSGGTGELFF. The CDR3 bases are TGCGCCAGCAGCGGCTCTAGCGGGGGCACCGGGGAGCTGTTTTTT.

Here the CDR3 reads CASSQVQGAWDTQYF. The CDR3 DNA sequence: TGCGCCAGCAGCCAAGTTCAGGGGGCGTGGGATACGCAGTATTTT. The chain joins TRBV4-1 to TRBJ2-3; 8 nucleotides line up with TRBD1. The CDR3 has 15 residues. Germline loops: CDR1 MGHRA, CDR2 YSYEKL. V shed 1 base and J 6 bases; nucleotides not matched to a gene: 6.

V gene TRBV27 combines with J gene TRBJ2-1, with TRBD2 identical over 8 bases. Unmatched junction bases numbered 6, after V lost 3 bases and J lost 8 bases. CDR1 is MNHEY, CDR2 SMNVEV, per germline (reference sequence). CDR3 length: 14 amino acids. CDR3 amino acids: CASSFSRGGHEQFF. CDR3 DNA sequence: TGTGCCAGCAGTTTCTCCCGGGGGGGGCATGAGCAGTTCTTC.

This sequence joins TRBV29-1 and TRBJ2-3; 13 nucleotides agree with TRBD2. The germline gives CDR1 SQVTM, CDR2 ANQGSEA. The CDR3 has 17 residues. V was pared by 1 base and J by 4 bases, with 8 bases of the junction left unmatched. CDR3 sequence (DNA): TGCAGCGTTGAAGGGACGTGGACTAGCGGGGGCGCAGATACGCAGTATTTT. Its translation is CSVEGTWTSGGADTQYF.

The chain links TRBV10-3 to TRBJ1-1; D is unresolved. Germline V gene sequence: CDR1 ENHRY, CDR2 SYGVKD. This CDR3 contains 16 residues. V lost 0 bases to trimming and J lost 1 base, with 12 bases between them. The CDR3 sequence: CAISESEGAANTEAFF. For the CDR3, the DNA is TGTGCCATCAGTGAGTCGGAGGGTGCAGCGAACACTGAAGCTTTCTTT.

CDR3 residues: CASSFRTGRQQYF. The CDR3 DNA is TGTGCCAGCAGCTTCCGGACAGGGCGACAGCAGTACTTC. V usage is TRBV7-8 and J usage is TRBJ2-7; 8 nucleotides agree with TRBD1. The CDR3 runs to 13 residues. Germline V gives CDR1 SGHVS, CDR2 FQNEAQ. Trimming removed 3 bases from V and 8 bases from J; junction bases left unmatched: 6.

The rearrangement uses TRBV3-1 (or the pseudogene TRBV3-2) and TRBJ2-3; possible D gene TRBD2, 6 bases. The CDR3 sequence is 15 residues long. Germline assignment: CDR1 LGHDT and CDR2 YNNKEL (reference sequence). The germline V and J ends were trimmed by 4 bases and 0 bases, with 11 bases remaining between them. The CDR3 DNA sequence: TGTGCCAGCAGCCGGTTCGCGGGAAGCACAGATACGCAGTATTTT. Its protein is CASSRFAGSTDTQYF.

The J gene is TRBJ1-5, the V gene TRBV2; maybe TRBD1 (6 bases). The CDR3 contains 14 residues. The ends were cut back, 5 bases at V and 7 bases at J, with 15 bases in the middle. Germline V gene data show CDR1 as SNHLY and CDR2 as FYNNEI. CDR3: CASSPGGAGQPQHF. The CDR3 DNA reads TGTGCCAGCAGTCCTGGGGGCGCGGGCCAGCCCCAGCATTTT.

For the CDR3, the DNA is TGCGCCAGCAGCTTGCAAAGGGAGAGGGAAAAACTGTTTTTT. Amino acids: CASSLQREREKLFF. The chain combines TRBV5-1 with TRBJ1-4, with no clear D. The CDR3 runs to 14 residues. The germline V and J ends were trimmed by 1 base and 8 bases, with 12 bases remaining between them. Germline CDR1 is SGHRS and CDR2 is YFSETQ.

The V call is TRBV6-5, the J call TRBJ1-3; D may be TRBD1 (5 bases). Germline CDR1 reads MNHEY; CDR2 reads SVGAGI. CDR3 length: 13 amino acids. V lost 11 bases and J 7 bases, leaving 18 bases between the germline ends. The CDR3 loop is CASSERPGNTIYF. The CDR3, as DNA: TGTGCCTCCTCCGAAAGGCCAGGGAACACCATATATTTT.

The genes are TRBV5-1 and TRBJ2-5, with TRBD2 as a possible D gene (5 bases). Trimming left V 2 bases short and J 5 bases short, with 13 bases between. The CDR3 loop spans 14 amino acids. Per germline, CDR1 SGHRS and CDR2 YFSETQ. CDR3 region: CASSFNAGEETQYF. The CDR3 nucleotides are TGCGCCAGCAGCTTCAATGCCGGGGAGGAGACCCAGTACTTC.

The chain links TRBV18 to TRBJ1-2; 8 bases line up with TRBD1. The CDR3 is made up of 16 amino acids. V was clipped by 3 bases and J by 2 bases; unmatched bases: 8. The V gene's germline CDR1 is KGHSH and CDR2 LQKENI. CDR3 coding DNA: TGTGCCAGCTCACCCGATACCGGACAGGGAAACTATGGCTACACCTTC. Translation gives CASSPDTGQGNYGYTF. The full variable domain, completed using reference TRBV18 and TRBJ1-2, is NAGVMQNPRHLVRRRGQEARLRCSPMKGHSHVYWYRQLPEEGLKFMVYLQKENIIDESGMPKERFSAEFPKEGPSILRIQQVVRGDSAAYFCASSPDTGQGNYGYTFGSGTRLTVV.

V and J are TRBV19 and TRBJ1-6; possible D gene TRBD1, 6 bases. This CDR3 has 14 amino acids. Trimming removed 6 bases from V and 8 bases from J, with 14 bases in between. Per germline, CDR1 LNHDA and CDR2 SQIVND (reference sequence). The chain's CDR3 is CASSATQGYSPLHF. The CDR3 DNA reads as TGTGCCAGTAGCGCTACACAGGGTTATTCACCCCTCCACTTT.

The genes are TRBV14 and TRBJ2-2; tentative D call: TRBD2 (6 bases). CDR1 and CDR2 from the germline V gene are SGHDN and FVKESK. CDR3 length: 16 residues. Trimming removed 0 bases at V and 2 bases at J, with 10 bases between. CDR3 nucleotide sequence: TGTGCCAGCAGCCAAGAATTAGCGGTAAACACCGGGGAGCTGTTTTTT. This translates into CASSQELAVNTGELFF.